This passage covers 13 T cell receptor beta chains from one sample sequenced in a study of early T cells in non-severe SARS-CoV-2 infection. In TCRdb, the 5' RACE reads were re-called with MiXCR into one record per CDR3 protein. Counted here are tens of thousands of distinct CDR3 sequences, over 3.5% occurring once; the ten biggest clones make up 15% to 20%. The sample consisted of whole blood. The receptors shown here come from an adult who was a healthcare worker with PCR-confirmed SARS-CoV-2 infection or an uninfected control (not recorded which).

This clonotype was picked up many times. The chain carries TRBV2 and TRBJ1-5; maybe TRBD1 (5 bases). The V end lost 8 bases, the J end lost 5 bases, and 13 bases lay between the germline ends. The length of the CDR3 is 13 residues. Germline V lookup: CDR1 SNHLY, CDR2 FYNNEI. CDR3 nucleotide sequence: TGTGCCAGCTCTCGAGGGGAGGATCAGCCCCAGCATTTT. Translating gives CASSRGEDQPQHF.

The table lists this clonotype with a few counts. This rearrangement joins TRBV6-6 to TRBJ1-6; 8 nucleotides align to TRBD1. CDR3 length: 14 residues. V lost 5 bases, J lost 8 bases, and 5 bases stayed unmatched. Germline V gene data show CDR1 as MNHNY and CDR2 as SVGAGI (reference sequence). CDR3 coding DNA: TGTGCCAGCAGTCGGACAGGGACGGATTCACCCCTCCACTTT. The encoded protein is CASSRTGTDSPLHF.

This clonotype showed up many times. J is TRBJ2-7 and V is TRBV5-5; D may be TRBD1 (6 bases). Looked up from germline, CDR1 is SGHKS and CDR2 is YYEKEE (reference sequence). The CDR3 runs to 12 residues. V lost 5 bases, J lost 6 bases, and 12 bases lay in between. CDR3 amino acids: CASSFTGREQYF. For the CDR3, the DNA is TGTGCCAGCAGTTTTACAGGGCGCGAGCAGTACTTC.

The sample holds many counts of this clonotype. The V and J genes are TRBV5-6 and TRBJ2-5, with TRBD1 matching over 11 bases. The CDR3 is 15 amino acids. With 4 bases clipped from V and 4 bases from J, the junction kept 6 bases outside the gene matches. Per germline, CDR1 SGHDT and CDR2 YYEEEE. The CDR3 bases are TGTGCCAGCAGCAAGGACAGGGGGCGAACAGAGACCCAGTACTTC. Its protein is CASSKDRGRTETQYF.

This clonotype was detected many times. The V and J genes are TRBV7-9 and TRBJ2-1; TRBD1 or TRBD2 may be the D gene (6 bases each). Trimming removed 4 bases at V and 2 bases at J, with 12 bases between. CDR3 length: 15 amino acids. The germline gives CDR1 SEHNR, CDR2 FQNEAQ (reference sequence). The CDR3 is CASSSIRGPYNEQFF. The CDR3 DNA sequence: TGTGCCAGCAGCTCCATCCGGGGGCCCTACAATGAGCAGTTCTTC.

By proportion, this clonotype is medium-sized. The V and J genes are TRBV24-1 and TRBJ2-3, with 9 bases fitting TRBD1. The CDR3 runs 14 residues. V shed 3 bases and J 5 bases; nucleotides not matched to a gene: 2. Germline CDR1 KGHDR, CDR2 SFDVKD. The CDR3 DNA follows: TGTGCCACCAGTGATACAGGGGGCGTAGATACGCAGTATTTT. Encoded protein: CATSDTGGVDTQYF.

This clonotype was seen ten or more times. The chain recombines TRBV7-6 with TRBJ2-1, with D possibly being TRBD1 or TRBD2 (5 bases each). There are 16 residues in the CDR3. The germline CDR1 and CDR2 sequences are SGHVS and FNYEAQ. V was cut by 4 bases and J by 4 bases, with 17 bases left in between. The CDR3 sequence: CASSSGSGGPYNEQFF. As DNA, the CDR3 is TGTGCCAGCAGCTCAGGGAGCGGTGGGCCTTACAATGAGCAGTTCTTC.

The gene calls are TRBV5-4 and TRBJ1-1; the match to TRBD1 covers 7 bases. The V gene end was trimmed by 5 bases and the J gene end by 0 bases; junction bases not matched to a gene: 4. Germline values: CDR1 SGHNT, CDR2 YYREEE (reference sequence). CDR3 length: 14 residues. In DNA, the CDR3 is TGTGCCAGCAGACCGGGACAGATGAACACTGAAGCTTTCTTT. Translating gives CASRPGQMNTEAFF.

This clonotype was seen repeatedly, ten times or more. The chain combines TRBV20-1 with TRBJ2-5; TRBD2 matches 9 bases. This CDR3 spans 13 amino acids. Germline CDR1 is DFQATT and CDR2 is SNEGSKA (reference sequence). J gave up 0 bases and V 5 bases, and 1 base lay outside the gene matches. The CDR3 DNA reads TGCAGTGCTCCTAGCGGGAACCAAGAGACCCAGTACTTC. As protein: CSAPSGNQETQYF.

This clonotype was recorded many times. The chain employs TRBV29-1 and TRBJ1-1; a weak D match, TRBD1 (6 bases). Germline loops: CDR1 SQVTM, CDR2 ANQGSEA. The CDR3 has 11 amino acids. Trimming took off 7 bases at V and 3 bases at J, with 9 bases between the two ends. The CDR3 DNA is TGCAGCGGTCACAGGGACACTGAAGCTTTCTTT. This sequence encodes CSGHRDTEAFF. Full variable domain (missing parts from reference TRBV29-1 and TRBJ1-1): SAVISQKPSRDICQRGTSLTIQCQVDSQVTMMFWYRQQPGQSLTLIATANQGSEATYESGFVIDKFPISRPNLTFSTLTVSNMSPEDSSIYLCSGHRDTEAFFGQGTRLTVV.

This clonotype occurred a few times. This chain uses TRBV29-1 with TRBJ2-3; D is unclear. Germline CDR1 SQVTM, CDR2 ANQGSEA. Trimming pared 4 bases from V and 2 bases from J, leaving 7 bases between. The CDR3 spans 12 residues. CDR3 sequence (DNA): TGCAGCGTTGTAAGGTACACAGATACGCAGTATTTT. Protein: CSVVRYTDTQYF.

This clonotype showed up many times. The chain combines TRBV20-1 with TRBJ1-2; D remains unclear. V shed 4 bases and J shed 6 bases, with 24 bases lying between them. Germline-derived CDR1 and CDR2 are DFQATT and SNEGSKA (reference sequence). The CDR3 sequence is 16 residues long. This CDR3 reads CSANLPDSEWLDGYTF. The CDR3 bases are TGCAGTGCTAACCTCCCGGACTCAGAGTGGTTAGATGGCTACACCTTC.

This clonotype has at least ten counts. The chain employs TRBV4-1 and TRBJ1-2; possible D gene TRBD1, 6 bases. The CDR3 has 14 residues. Per the germline V gene, CDR1 is MGHRA and CDR2 is YSYEKL. Trimming cost V 5 bases and J 7 bases, with 17 bases left between them. CDR3 in DNA: TGCGCCAGCAGCTTCCCAGGGGCGCTTAGTGGCTACACCTTC. The encoded protein is CASSFPGALSGYTF.